Reported below is one T cell receptor (beta chain). The antigen is unknown. With V trimmed by 5 bases and J by 3 bases, 5 bases remained unmatched. This CDR3 is 14 amino acids long. Germline CDR1 and CDR2: MNHEY and SMNVEV (reference sequence). Selected positively for CCR7 and CD45RO-negative, naive CD8 cells excluded terminally differentiated effector memory CD45RA+ cells. TCRdb keeps only in-frame clones here, not all; method: immunoSEQ multiplex PCR. The sample lists about 870,000 clones, 80% to 95% occurring once. The data were taken from a study of shared clonotypes between healthy human individuals. Study-wide findings and caveats: The represented genetic and exposure-history diversity was limited by the small number of donors. As a rule, naive subsets had a larger estimated richness than memory subsets.

What was sequenced was naive CD8+ T cells sorted from blood. The genes are TRBV27 and TRBJ2-7, with TRBD1 identical over 9 bases. The sequence was obtained from a man aged 30 to 45 in good health. The CDR3 nucleotides read TGTGCCAGCAGTCCGGACAGGGGAGGCTACGAGCAGTACTTC. This encodes CASSPDRGGYEQYF.